This TCR beta chain was obtained from a study of blood T cell repertoires in COVID-19. Repertoires were generated with immunoSEQ multiplex PCR, while TCRdb's copy carries only in-frame clones and drops some. There are under 250,000 clones in the sample; around 85% occur only once, and 9.1% lies in the top ten. Trimming shortened V by 5 bases and J by 4 bases, and 14 bases separated the two germline ends. Germline CDR1 is LNHDA and CDR2 is SQIVND (reference sequence). This CDR3 spans 14 amino acids. This TCR was sampled from a woman aged 50 to 60 with acute COVID-19. Sequencing was done on a sample of PBMCs or T cells enriched from blood (not recorded which). V gene TRBV19 combines with J gene TRBJ2-5; perhaps TRBD2 as D (5 bases). The CDR3 nucleotides are TGTGCCAGTAGTTCGTTGACTATGAGAGAGACCCAGTACTTC. This translates into CASSSLTMRETQYF.